Described below is a single T cell receptor (beta chain) sequence and its context. Its antigen is not known. This sample stems from a study of T cell responses to AZD1222 COVID-19 vaccine. Generated by immunoSEQ multiplex PCR, the TCRdb table keeps only in-frame clones and is missing some. The data show 95,000 to 100,000 clones, roughly 87% seen once. The study's findings and limits: Among those given AZD1222, only six were seropositive at baseline. Spike-specific TCR breadth and depth grew following two AZD1222 doses.

The CDR3 extends over 15 amino acids. The V gene lost 4 bases and the J gene lost 2 bases, with 11 bases spanning the gap. The germline V gene encodes CDR1 KGHDR and CDR2 SFDVKD. The sequencing used peripheral blood, collected on day 0 of AZD1222 vaccination. The gene calls are TRBV24-1 and TRBJ1-5; D gene ambiguous. The sequence came from an adult in good health. The CDR3 DNA follows: TGTGCCACCAGTGAGATGGCTTCTGGCAATCAGCCCCAGCATTTT. Translating it yields CATSEMASGNQPQHF.